This entry describes one T cell receptor beta chain. There are 12 residues in the CDR3. CDR1 is MDHEN, CDR2 SYDVKM, per germline. The V end was cut by 6 bases, the J end by 9 bases, with 12 bases between. Using immunoSEQ multiplex PCR, the repertoire was profiled, and TCRdb retains in-frame clones only, with some absent. The top ten hold 2.3% of the sample, which has fewer than 350,000 clones, roughly 93% seen once. The data derive from a study of blood T cell repertoires in COVID-19. Study-wide context: Donors in the United States, Italy and Spain gave samples during acute or convalescent COVID-19.

Recruits, aged about 18 to 100 years, lived in 25 or so US areas. The chain recombines TRBV28 with TRBJ2-4; D is uncertain. Sequenced sample: PBMCs or T cells enriched from blood (not recorded which). The receptor's source is a woman in her 40s with acute COVID-19. CDR3 loop: CASRLGPGIQYF. The DNA of the CDR3 is TGTGCCAGCAGGTTGGGTCCGGGCATTCAGTACTTC.